This is a list of T cell receptor beta chains from one sample in a study of blood T cell repertoires in COVID-19. Here immunoSEQ multiplex PCR was the method, and the copy in TCRdb shows in-frame clones only, minus some. This repertoire shows about 380,000 clones, 80% to 90% found once; its top ten account for 1.3%. Input material: PBMCs or T cells enriched from blood (not recorded which). These receptors all come from a man aged 25 to 45 who had recovered from COVID-19. CDR3s include the opening cysteine and the closing phenylalanine or tryptophan. The D gene is left open where the match is weak. A row's size may be missing; if present it is once, few, many or a size class.

length,J,size,V,D,CDR3,DNA
15,TRBJ2-3,NA,TRBV27,TRBD2,CASRRGGLAADTQYF,TGTGCCAGCAGGAGGGGGGGACTAGCGGCAGATACGCAGTATTTT
15,TRBJ2-7,NA,TRBV7-8,NA,CASSPTEGWSYEQYF,TGTGCCAGCAGCCCGACGGAGGGATGGTCCTACGAGCAGTACTTC
16,TRBJ1-2,few,TRBV30,NA,CAWSVPRASYGYGYTF,TGTGCCTGGAGTGTACCCAGGGCCTCCTACGGCTATGGCTACACCTTC
13,TRBJ1-5,NA,TRBV12-3/TRBV12-4,NA,CASGDRANQPQHF,TGTGCCAGCGGAGACAGAGCCAATCAGCCCCAGCATTTT
13,TRBJ2-7,NA,TRBV5-5,NA,CASSLAGLYEQYF,TGTGCCAGCAGCTTGGCAGGCCTCTACGAGCAGTACTTC
18,TRBJ2-6,NA,TRBV27,TRBD1,CASRGQGTGFAGANVLTF,TGTGCCAGCAGGGGACAGGGGACCGGGTTCGCTGGGGCCAACGTCCTGACTTTC
15,TRBJ2-6,NA,TRBV9,NA,CASSVTAAGANVLTF,TGTGCCAGCAGCGTGACGGCGGCTGGGGCCAACGTCCTGACTTTC
15,TRBJ2-3,NA,TRBV27,TRBD1,CASSPRDREADTQYF,TGTGCCAGCAGTCCCCGGGACAGGGAGGCAGATACGCAGTATTTT
14,TRBJ2-3,NA,TRBV5-1,NA,CASSLGQSTDTQYF,TGCGCCAGCAGCTTGGGACAGAGCACAGATACGCAGTATTTT
17,TRBJ1-1,NA,TRBV27,TRBD1,CARVCGTGGEGNTEAFF,TGTGCCAGGGTATGTGGGACAGGGGGCGAGGGAAACACTGAAGCTTTCTTT
14,TRBJ2-3,NA,TRBV3-1/TRBV3-2,NA,CASSHRLTGYTQYF,TGTGCCAGCAGCCACCGACTAACGGGTTATACGCAGTATTTT
13,TRBJ1-2,NA,TRBV27,NA,CASSLWGGEGYTF,TGTGCCAGCAGTTTATGGGGGGGAGAGGGCTACACCTTC
13,TRBJ1-2,NA,TRBV12-3/TRBV12-4,NA,CASSSSGNYGYTF,TGTGCCAGCAGTTCGTCGGGGAACTATGGCTACACCTTC
15,TRBJ1-4,NA,TRBV5-1,TRBD1,CASSYGTDSNEKLFF,TGCGCCAGCAGCTATGGGACAGATTCTAATGAAAAACTGTTTTTT
15,TRBJ1-4,once,TRBV9,TRBD1,CASSPYRGRNEKLFF,TGTGCCAGCAGCCCCTACAGGGGGCGAAATGAAAAACTGTTTTTT
15,TRBJ2-3,NA,TRBV19,TRBD2,CASSQPSGGTDTQYF,TGTGCCAGTAGTCAACCTAGCGGGGGCACAGATACGCAGTATTTT
14,TRBJ1-2,NA,TRBV28,TRBD1,CASGDRGPNYGYTF,TGTGCCAGCGGGGACAGGGGGCCAAACTATGGCTACACCTTC
11,TRBJ1-1,once,TRBV20-1,NA,CSARRGEPAFF,TGCAGTGCTAGAAGGGGCGAACCAGCTTTCTTT
15,TRBJ1-2,NA,TRBV5-6,NA,CASSLEVGPIYGYTF,TGTGCCAGCAGCTTGGAGGTGGGGCCGATCTATGGCTACACCTTC
15,TRBJ2-2,NA,TRBV18,NA,CASSPTGQNTGELFF,TGTGCCAGCTCACCTACAGGCCAGAACACCGGGGAGCTGTTTTTT
16,TRBJ2-1,NA,TRBV7-9,NA,CASSLGRGLSYNEQFF,TGTGCCAGCAGCTTAGGACGCGGCCTCTCCTACAATGAGCAGTTCTTC
16,TRBJ2-3,NA,TRBV11-2,NA,CASSLSQSSGTDTQYF,TGTGCCAGCAGCTTAAGTCAGTCTAGCGGCACAGATACGCAGTATTTT
14,TRBJ2-7,NA,TRBV2,NA,CASSRDSRYYEQYF,TGTGCCAGCAGTAGAGACAGCAGATACTACGAGCAGTACTTC
16,TRBJ2-3,NA,TRBV18,TRBD2,CASSPGTSGGTDTQYF,TGTGCCAGCTCACCCGGGACTAGCGGGGGCACAGATACGCAGTATTTT
16,TRBJ2-7,NA,TRBV21-1,NA,CASSKKGEGQGMEQYF,TGTGCCAGCAGCAAAAAGGGGGAGGGACAGGGGATGGAGCAGTACTTC
14,TRBJ1-1,NA,TRBV6-6,NA,CASSSGVRGTEAFF,TGTGCCAGCAGTTCGGGGGTGAGAGGGACTGAAGCTTTCTTT
15,TRBJ1-1,NA,TRBV7-9,NA,CASSLQGPLNTEAFF,TGTGCCAGCAGCTTACAGGGGCCCCTCAACACTGAAGCTTTCTTT
18,TRBJ1-3,NA,TRBV5-4,TRBD1,CASSDRGTPPPSGNTIYF,TGTGCCAGCTCTGACAGGGGAACTCCCCCCCCTTCTGGAAACACCATATATTTT
15,TRBJ2-3,NA,TRBV2,TRBD1,CASSYRGSSTDTQYF,TGTGCCAGCAGTTACAGGGGGTCTAGCACAGATACGCAGTATTTT
15,TRBJ1-1,NA,TRBV18,TRBD1,CASSPRTGRSPEAFF,TGTGCCAGCTCACCACGGACAGGGCGGAGTCCTGAAGCTTTCTTT
13,TRBJ1-2,NA,TRBV3-1/TRBV3-2,NA,CASSPGRYYGYTF,TGTGCCAGCAGCCCGGGGAGGTACTATGGCTACACCTTC
12,TRBJ2-3,NA,TRBV6-5,TRBD1,CASAGQADTQYF,TGTGCCAGCGCGGGACAGGCAGATACGCAGTATTTT
18,TRBJ1-4,NA,TRBV27,TRBD1,CASSALSTNRGRTEKLFF,TGTGCCAGCAGTGCCCTAAGCACTAACAGGGGACGGACGGAAAAACTGTTTTTT
15,TRBJ1-2,NA,TRBV5-1,TRBD1,CASSDGMGQAWGYTF,TGCGCCAGCAGCGATGGAATGGGACAGGCCTGGGGCTACACCTTC
15,TRBJ2-2,NA,TRBV9,TRBD1,CASSVGQGVAGELFF,TGTGCCAGCAGCGTAGGACAGGGGGTGGCCGGGGAGCTGTTTTTT
13,TRBJ1-1,NA,TRBV5-1,TRBD1,CASSGTANTEAFF,TGCGCCAGCAGCGGGACAGCGAACACTGAAGCTTTCTTT
15,TRBJ1-1,NA,TRBV9,NA,CASSVEPGLNTEAFF,TGTGCCAGCAGCGTAGAGCCAGGGCTGAACACTGAAGCTTTCTTT
13,TRBJ1-1,NA,TRBV7-9,NA,CASFGGRGTEAFF,TGTGCCAGCTTTGGGGGCAGGGGCACTGAAGCTTTCTTT
13,TRBJ1-4,NA,TRBV7-2,TRBD1,CASSTDRAEKLFF,TGTGCCAGCAGCACGGACAGGGCTGAAAAACTGTTTTTT
15,TRBJ2-1,once,TRBV9,TRBD1,CASTTRDRDNNEQFF,TGTGCCAGCACCACAAGGGACAGGGATAACAATGAGCAGTTCTTC
16,TRBJ2-3,NA,TRBV4-1,NA,CASSALAGAITDTQYF,TGCGCCAGCAGCGCTTTGGCGGGGGCCATCACAGATACGCAGTATTTT